The 6 T cell receptor beta chains in this list originate from one sample, sequenced in a study of neoadjuvant anti-PD-1 for oral cavity cancer. Clones were read by immunoSEQ multiplex PCR, and TCRdb kept only the in-frame ones, dropping some. The table includes about 42,000 clones, 65% to 80% detected once. Indicated time point: after neoadjuvant nivolumab, at surgical resection. The material was PBMCs, obtained after nivolumab (anti-PD-1) treatment. The receptors were sampled from a person aged 35-80 years with oral cavity squamous cell carcinoma.

The chain recombines TRBV6-5 with TRBJ2-1; tentatively, D is TRBD1 or TRBD2 (5 bases each). V lost 0 bases and J 2 bases, leaving 11 bases between the germline ends. This CDR3 has 16 amino acids. The germline V gene has CDR1 MNHEY and CDR2 SVGAGI. CDR3 sequence reads: CASSYSSQGAYNEQFF. CDR3 bases: TGTGCCAGCAGTTACTCGAGCCAGGGAGCCTACAATGAGCAGTTCTTC.

The count of this clone is one. The rearrangement joins TRBV11-1 to TRBJ2-1, with 8 positions matching TRBD2. V was clipped by 5 bases and J by 7 bases; unmatched bases: 13. The length of the CDR3 is 16 residues. CDR1 is SGHAT, CDR2 FQDESV, per germline (reference sequence). The CDR3 bases are TGTGCCAGCAGCGTCCTGGGCGGGGGGCCCTTTAATGAGCAGTTCTTC. Protein sequence: CASSVLGGGPFNEQFF.

The chain links TRBV30 to TRBJ1-5; unclear D gene. The CDR3 spans 15 residues. V shed 0 bases and J shed 1 base, with 10 bases lying between them. CDR1 is GTSNPN and CDR2 is SVGIG in the germline V gene (reference sequence). CDR3 in DNA: TGTGCCTGGAGTGTTCTAGGTACGAGCAATCAGCCCCAGCATTTT. The encoded protein is CAWSVLGTSNQPQHF.

The chain couples TRBV6-4 to TRBJ1-6; 9 bases map to TRBD1. Germline V lookup: CDR1 MRHNA, CDR2 SNTAGT. V was clipped by 6 bases and J by 9 bases; unmatched bases: 6. The CDR3 has 14 amino acids. CDR3 residues: CASRGQGGLSPLHF. As DNA, the CDR3 is TGTGCCAGCAGGGGACAGGGAGGGCTTTCACCCCTCCACTTT.

The genes are TRBV5-1 and TRBJ1-6, with D perhaps TRBD1 (6 bases). V was shortened by 3 bases and J by 8 bases, with 9 bases between the two germline ends. The V gene's germline CDR1 is SGHRS and CDR2 YFSETQ. This CDR3 has 13 amino acids. CDR3 DNA: TGCGCCAGCAGCTATTACAGGGATTCACCCCTCCACTTT. Protein product: CASSYYRDSPLHF.

This rearrangement joins TRBV7-8 to TRBJ1-1; D is ambiguous. The CDR3 spans 14 residues. With 0 bases removed from V and 4 bases from J, the gap between germline ends came to 9 bases. CDR1 is SGHVS and CDR2 is FQNEAQ in the germline V gene. CDR3 residues: CASSLAGRVTEAFF. The CDR3 nucleotides read TGTGCCAGCAGCTTAGCGGGGAGGGTCACTGAAGCTTTCTTT.